This passage covers 14 T cell receptor beta chains from one sample sequenced in a study of blood T cells in healthy people across ages. Through a sample-barcoded 5' primer and a J-beta primer mix, a second PCR was run for about 6 to 11 cycles. TCRdb independently ran MiXCR on the 5' RACE reads; one entry per CDR3 protein. Found here are roughly 680,000 distinct CDR3 sequences, approximately 52% of them singletons; the top ten hold approximately 13%. The sample taken for sequencing was blood. These receptors all stem from a woman aged 80 or over in good health.

As to this clonotype: The junction departs from germline at one end; a sequencing error may be responsible. The chain couples TRBV29-1 to TRBJ2-5; D tentatively reads TRBD1 or TRBD2 (5 bases each). The germline V gene has CDR1 SQVTM and CDR2 ANQGSEA. CDR3 length equals 14 residues. The CDR3 spells CSAEGEFIYNEQYF. Here the CDR3 DNA reads TGCAGCGCTGAAGGGGAGTTTATTTACAATGAGCAGTACTTC. The whole variable domain, filled in from reference TRBV29-1 and TRBJ2-5, reads SAVISQKPSRDICQRGTSLTIQCQVDSQVTMMFWYRQQPGQSLTLIATANQGSEATYESGFVIDKFPISRPNLTFSTLTVSNMSPEDSSIYLCSAEGEFIYNEQYFGPGTRLLVL.

The rearrangement joins TRBV5-1 to TRBJ2-1, with 9 positions matching TRBD1. J gave up 15 bases and V 0 bases, and 10 bases lay outside the gene matches. The CDR3 consists of 14 residues. Germline V lookup: CDR1 SGHRS, CDR2 YFSETQ. DNA for the CDR3: TGCGCCAGCAGCTTGGGAGGACAGGGGATGTTAGCGTTCTTC. Translating gives CASSLGGQGMLAFF.

V and J are TRBV12-3 or TRBV12-4 and TRBJ1-2; TRBD1 is a possible D gene (5 bases). There are 13 residues in the CDR3. The V gene lost 0 bases and the J gene lost 4 bases, with 6 bases spanning the gap. The CDR3: CASSLARVYGYTF. CDR3 in DNA: TGTGCCAGCAGTTTAGCCAGGGTCTATGGCTACACCTTC.

CDR3 protein: CASSYPTGDVDTQYF. For the CDR3, the DNA is TGTGCCAGCAGTTATCCAACGGGAGACGTAGATACGCAGTATTTT. The V gene is TRBV6-8, the J gene TRBJ2-3, with D perhaps TRBD2 (6 bases). Trimming took 3 bases from V and 5 from J, leaving 15 bases between them. This CDR3 comprises 15 residues. Germline V gene lookup returns CDR1 MNHGY and CDR2 SAAAGT.

This clonotype has a count of ten or more. V usage is TRBV3-1 and J usage is TRBJ2-1, with TRBD2 as a possible D gene (5 bases). Trimming cost V 5 bases and J 6 bases, with 11 bases left between them. Germline CDR1 LGHDT, CDR2 YNNKEL (reference sequence). This CDR3 comprises 13 residues. The CDR3 is CASSVTRSNEQFF. The CDR3, as DNA: TGTGCCAGCAGCGTCACTAGGAGCAATGAGCAGTTCTTC.

This clonotype came up many times. The chain couples TRBV6-5 to TRBJ1-2; D is unclear. V gave up 4 bases and J gave up 6 bases, with 24 bases separating them. This CDR3 contains 17 residues. Germline V gene lookup returns CDR1 MNHEY and CDR2 SVGAGI. CDR3: CASSSGEVSNGANGYTF. In DNA, the CDR3 is TGTGCCAGCAGTTCCGGCGAAGTGTCAAATGGAGCGAATGGCTACACCTTC.

At least ten counts were recorded for this clonotype. J is TRBJ2-3 and V is TRBV6-5; 10 positions match TRBD2. There are 15 residues in the CDR3. Germline V lookup: CDR1 MNHEY, CDR2 SVGAGI. The V gene end was trimmed by 0 bases and the J gene end by 4 bases; junction bases not matched to a gene: 1. Written as DNA, the CDR3 is TGTGCCAGCAGTTACTCGACTAGCGGGCCAGATACGCAGTATTTT. It translates to CASSYSTSGPDTQYF.

The chain combines TRBV7-9 with TRBJ2-7; 11 bases agree with TRBD1. Germline V CDR1 and CDR2: SEHNR, FQNEAQ (reference sequence). The CDR3 loop spans 15 amino acids. With V trimmed by 2 bases and J by 7 bases, 7 bases remained unmatched. For the CDR3, the DNA is TGTGCCAGCAGCTTAAGGACAGGGGGCGCGGGGGAGCAGTACTTC. Its protein product is CASSLRTGGAGEQYF.

As concerns this clonotype: This may be a read error: a much more frequent sequence differs by one nucleotide. J is TRBJ2-1 and V is TRBV20-1; 11 bases agree with TRBD2. CDR3 length: 17 amino acids. The ends lost 3 bases at V and 4 bases at J; junction bases unmatched: 11. CDR1 is DFQATT, CDR2 SNEGSKA, per germline (reference sequence). The CDR3, as DNA: TGCAGTGCTAGCGATCCAAATAGCGGGAGGGCTTACAATGAGCAGTTCTTC. Translated: CSASDPNSGRAYNEQFF.

The genes are TRBV18 and TRBJ1-3; D possibly corresponds to TRBD1 (6 bases). CDR3 length equals 16 residues. Deletions cut 3 bases from V and 0 bases from J, with 12 bases between. From germline, CDR1 is KGHSH and CDR2 LQKENI. The CDR3 DNA follows: TGTGCCAGCTCACCGACAGGTCCAAGCTCTGGAAACACCATATATTTT. Translating it yields CASSPTGPSSGNTIYF.

Concerning this clonotype itself: An end of the junction does not agree with germline; a read error may underlie this. The chain joins TRBV12-3 or TRBV12-4 to TRBJ2-7; 9 positions match TRBD1. The CDR3 runs 15 residues. The CDR3 here is CTSSARGQGLYEQYF. CDR3 DNA: TGTACCAGCAGCGCACGGGGACAGGGACTTTACGAGCAGTACTTC.

The chain couples TRBV5-1 to TRBJ2-1, with D maybe TRBD1 (5 bases). Germline values: CDR1 SGHRS, CDR2 YFSETQ. The ends were cut back, 0 bases at V and 8 bases at J, with 9 bases in the middle. This CDR3 contains 13 residues. The CDR3 DNA follows: TGCGCCAGCAGCTTGGCAGGGTACGATGAGCAGTTCTTC. Amino acid sequence: CASSLAGYDEQFF.

This clonotype has only a few counts. The chain is built from TRBV20-1 and TRBJ1-6; TRBD1 agrees at 7 bases. This CDR3 is built from 13 residues. Germline V CDR1 and CDR2: DFQATT, SNEGSKA (reference sequence). With 6 bases clipped from V and 6 bases from J, the junction kept 5 bases outside the gene matches. The CDR3 reads CSAGGQINSPLHF. CDR3 DNA: TGCAGTGCCGGGGGACAGATTAATTCACCCCTCCACTTT.

To note about this clonotype: A much larger clone is a single base away; this may be a read error. The gene calls are TRBV12-3 or TRBV12-4 and TRBJ2-7, with 16 bases aligning to TRBD2. The V segment lost 5 bases and the J segment 7 bases; nucleotides outside the gene matches: 14. There are 18 residues in the CDR3. The CDR3 sequence: CASSPYGTSGGDASEQYF. CDR3 DNA sequence: TGTGCCAGCAGTCCCTACGGGACTAGCGGGGGGGACGCGAGTGAGCAGTACTTC.